These 8 T cell receptor beta chains came from one sample sequenced in a study of T cells in Graves' hyperthyroidism and ophthalmopathy. Amplification of TCR beta CDR3 regions used RNA as the template. The study used the HTBI primer set for a first-round RT-PCR of the TCR CDR3. TCRdb used MiXCR to reprocess the multiplex PCR reads, holding one entry per CDR3 protein. This table has under 800,000 distinct CDR3 sequences, 12% to 15% appearing once. The sequenced sample was blood. The receptors here all came from a woman aged 18 to 35 with Graves' hyperthyroidism.

The chain combines TRBV18 with TRBJ1-4; D gene uncertain. The V and J ends lost 1 base and 7 bases respectively, with 13 bases between them. CDR3 length equals 15 residues. Germline-derived CDR1 and CDR2 are KGHSH and LQKENI. CDR3 bases: TGTGCCAGCTCACCACAGGGAAGAGCCGCTGAAAAACTGTTTTTT. This gives the protein CASSPQGRAAEKLFF.

This clonotype was seen more than once but under ten times. The chain employs TRBV27 and TRBJ1-3, with a weak D call TRBD1 (5 bases). V was pared by 4 bases and J by 0 bases, with 28 bases between. Germline CDR1 and CDR2: MNHEY and SMNVEV (reference sequence). This CDR3 is 21 amino acids long. CDR3 protein: CASSSSYRPFWLQASGNTIYF. Here the CDR3 DNA reads TGTGCCAGCAGTTCCTCATACAGGCCGTTTTGGTTACAGGCCTCTGGAAACACCATATATTTT.

In its sample, this clonotype was seen many times. This chain joins TRBV28 and TRBJ2-1; D is tentatively TRBD1 or TRBD2 (5 bases each). The ends were cut back, 5 bases at V and 9 bases at J, with 20 bases in the middle. This CDR3 has 15 amino acids. The germline gives CDR1 MDHEN, CDR2 SYDVKM. In DNA form, the CDR3 reads TGTGCCAGCAGTCCAGACCCTACCTATGGGGGTGAGCAGTTCTTC. The encoded protein is CASSPDPTYGGEQFF.

In its sample, this clonotype was seen many times. V usage is TRBV4-1 and J usage is TRBJ1-2, with 7 bases lining up with TRBD1. This CDR3 spans 14 amino acids. Per the germline V gene, CDR1 is MGHRA and CDR2 is YSYEKL. Trimming took 0 bases from V and 5 from J; bases not matched to a gene: 3. Written as DNA, the CDR3 is TGCGCCAGCAGCCAAGAACAGGGGTTTTATGGCTACACCTTC. Translating it yields CASSQEQGFYGYTF.

The sample holds many counts of this clonotype. The rearrangement joins TRBV20-1 to TRBJ2-3; TRBD1 is a possible D gene (6 bases). Trimming stripped 3 bases from V and 2 bases from J, with 12 bases between. Germline V gives CDR1 DFQATT, CDR2 SNEGSKA (reference sequence). The CDR3 is made up of 14 amino acids. Here the CDR3 reads CSASRDTHTDTQYF. The CDR3 nucleotides read TGCAGTGCTAGTCGGGACACCCACACAGATACGCAGTATTTT.

In its sample, this clonotype was seen a few times. Given a much more abundant clone one base away, this may be a read error. The rearrangement joins TRBV12-3 or TRBV12-4 to TRBJ2-7, with TRBD1 matching over 8 bases. The CDR3 length is 13 residues. This CDR3 is CASTRGQDYEQHF. The CDR3 DNA is TGTGCCAGCACCAGGGGACAGGACTACGAGCAGCACTTC.

This clonotype has a single count. The rearrangement links TRBV5-1 to TRBJ1-5; 9 nucleotides agree with TRBD1. Matching the DNA end better, TRBJ2-3 makes the J call doubtful. The CDR3 totals 15 residues. Germline assignment: CDR1 SGHRS and CDR2 YFSETQ. CDR3 region: CASSRTGVSDQPQYF. CDR3 sequence (DNA): TGCGCCAGCAGCAGGACAGGGGTCTCCGATCAGCCCCAGTATTTT.

This clonotype was detected ten times or more. CDR3 sequence reads: CSATTGASDQPQHF. The CDR3 region has the DNA TGCAGTGCGACGACAGGGGCAAGCGATCAGCCCCAGCATTTT. The chain combines TRBV20-1 with TRBJ1-5, with TRBD1 matching 8 bases. The length of the CDR3 is 14 residues. V gave up 6 bases and J gave up 5 bases; unmatched junction bases: 9. Germline V lookup: CDR1 DFQATT, CDR2 SNEGSKA (reference sequence).